These 20 T cell receptor beta chains were sequenced from one sample in a study of early T cells in non-severe SARS-CoV-2 infection (dated by TCRdb to the early 2020s). Libraries were prepared through 5' RACE. The instrument given in TCRdb is NextSeq 500. Clones were called with MiXCR by TCRdb after fastp trimmed the public reads at Q25, and only in-frame beta chains were retained. Entries that share a CDR3 protein sequence are merged under the most common genes and DNA. The sample has approximately 97,000 distinct CDR3 sequences on record, about 11% of them singletons. Roughly 4.5% of the sample belongs to the ten largest clones. Sequences were derived from whole blood, sampled at baseline. All receptors derive from an adult who was a healthcare worker with PCR-confirmed SARS-CoV-2 infection or an uninfected control (not recorded which).

V gene TRBV20-1 combines with J gene TRBJ2-7; D is uncertain. Trimming shortened V by 6 bases and J by 2 bases, and 11 bases separated the two germline ends. The CDR3 consists of 12 residues. The germline gives CDR1 DFQATT, CDR2 SNEGSKA (reference sequence). CDR3 coding DNA: TGCAGTGCAGCCCATACCCCCTACGAGCAGTACTTC. Its protein product is CSAAHTPYEQYF.

This chain uses TRBV28 with TRBJ2-7; the D gene is possibly TRBD1 (6 bases). This CDR3 has 15 amino acids. V lost 7 bases, J lost 4 bases, and 20 bases lay in between. Germline V gives CDR1 MDHEN, CDR2 SYDVKM. CDR3 sequence reads: CASTTGGGQLYEQYF. In DNA form, the CDR3 reads TGTGCCAGCACCACAGGCGGCGGACAGTTATACGAGCAGTACTTC.

This clonotype was counted at least ten times. The chain links TRBV5-1 to TRBJ2-1; 7 bases match TRBD1. V was clipped by 2 bases and J by 7 bases; unmatched bases: 9. Per germline, CDR1 SGHRS and CDR2 YFSETQ. This CDR3 is 15 amino acids long. CDR3 nucleotide sequence: TGCGCCAGCAGCTTCAGTGGACAGGCAGAAAATGAGCAGTTCTTC. This codes for CASSFSGQAENEQFF.

This clonotype was picked up a small number of times. The V and J genes are TRBV20-1 and TRBJ2-7, with a possible D match to TRBD2 (5 bases). The V gene's germline CDR1 is DFQATT and CDR2 SNEGSKA (reference sequence). Trimming shortened V by 1 base and J by 3 bases, and 13 bases separated the two germline ends. The length of the CDR3 is 14 residues. The CDR3 sequence is CSARVRGRDYEQYF. The DNA of the CDR3 is TGCAGTGCTAGAGTCCGGGGTAGGGACTACGAGCAGTACTTC.

This clonotype showed up many times. The V gene is TRBV7-2, the J gene TRBJ2-1; 11 positions match TRBD2. Unmatched junction bases numbered 20, after V lost 5 bases and J lost 8 bases. The CDR3 has 19 residues. The germline CDR1 and CDR2 sequences are SGHTA and FQGNSA. The CDR3: CASSPRGTSGSLPGDEQFF. CDR3 DNA: TGTGCCAGCAGCCCAAGAGGGACTAGCGGTAGCCTCCCGGGGGATGAGCAGTTCTTC.

This clonotype was observed a few times. The chain couples TRBV15 to TRBJ1-1; D call uncertain. Germline CDR1 and CDR2: LNHNV and YYDKDF (reference sequence). Trimming removed 1 base from V and 0 bases from J, with 15 bases in between. The length of the CDR3 is 17 residues. This CDR3 reads CATSRVSGLIMNTEAFF. The DNA for the CDR3 is TGTGCCACCAGCAGAGTATCGGGCCTGATAATGAACACTGAAGCTTTCTTT.

This clonotype turned up a few times. CDR3 bases: TGCAGCGCCGATAAGGGGACCCAGGGCACCGGGGAGCTGTTTTTT. Its protein is CSADKGTQGTGELFF. The V call is TRBV29-1, the J call TRBJ2-2, with D possibly called TRBD1 or TRBD2 (5 bases each). Trimming took off 7 bases at V and 4 bases at J, with 19 bases between the two ends. CDR1 and CDR2 (germline): SQVTM, ANQGSEA. The CDR3 runs to 15 residues.

This clonotype has ten or more counts. The chain uses TRBV7-9 and TRBJ2-2; tentatively, D is TRBD2 (6 bases). CDR1 is SEHNR, CDR2 FQNEAQ, per germline (reference sequence). The CDR3 extends over 14 amino acids. Between the trimmed V and J ends, which lost 5 bases and 7 bases, there was a span of 14 bases. The CDR3 region has the DNA TGTGCCAGCAGCCCCTCGGGGGACTTCGGGGAGCTGTTTTTT. This encodes CASSPSGDFGELFF.

This clonotype was picked up a small number of times. The chain recombines TRBV7-9 with TRBJ1-2; 7 positions agree with TRBD1. CDR1 and CDR2 from the germline V gene are SEHNR and FQNEAQ (reference sequence). The V and J ends lost 4 bases and 0 bases, in that order; junction bases with no gene match: 5. This CDR3 is built from 15 residues. Written as DNA, the CDR3 is TGTGCCAGCAGCTCGGACAGGACCCCTAACTATGGCTACACCTTC. This encodes CASSSDRTPNYGYTF.

The CDR3 nucleotides are TGCAGTGCTAGAACCGGGACAGGAGAAGTCTATGGCTACACCTTC. Translated, it gives CSARTGTGEVYGYTF. The chain couples TRBV20-1 to TRBJ1-2; TRBD1 matches at 8 bases. V lost 2 bases, J lost 4 bases, and 9 bases stayed unmatched. CDR1 and CDR2 from the germline V gene are DFQATT and SNEGSKA (reference sequence). There are 15 residues in the CDR3.

CDR3 DNA: TGCGCCAGCAGCCTGGGCCCCCTTGGGATAAACACTGAAGCTTTCTTT. Translation gives CASSLGPLGINTEAFF. The V call is TRBV5-1, the J call TRBJ1-1; D gene unclear. Germline lookup yields CDR1 SGHRS and CDR2 YFSETQ. V was clipped by 4 bases and J by 2 bases, with 18 bases between them. There are 16 residues in the CDR3.

This chain links TRBV7-8 with TRBJ2-3, with D unresolved. Germline CDR1 reads SGHVS; CDR2 reads FQNEAQ. This CDR3 is built from 15 residues. The V end lost 4 bases, the J end lost 2 bases, and 13 bases lay between the germline ends. CDR3 nucleotide sequence: TGTGCCAGCAGCTCCGGACGACTTCTCACAGATACGCAGTATTTT. Translation gives CASSSGRLLTDTQYF.

The CDR3 is CSVEDRQGLSYGYTF. CDR3 nucleotides: TGCAGCGTTGAGGATCGGCAGGGGCTTTCCTATGGCTACACCTTC. The rearrangement links TRBV29-1 to TRBJ1-2; a weak D match, TRBD1 (6 bases). The CDR3 length is 15 residues. Trimming took 3 bases from V and 4 from J, leaving 18 bases between them. Germline V gene lookup returns CDR1 SQVTM and CDR2 ANQGSEA. The whole variable domain, remainder taken from reference TRBV29-1 and TRBJ1-2, is SAVISQKPSRDICQRGTSLTIQCQVDSQVTMMFWYRQQPGQSLTLIATANQGSEATYESGFVIDKFPISRPNLTFSTLTVSNMSPEDSSIYLCSVEDRQGLSYGYTFGSGTRLTVV.

V is TRBV6-2 or TRBV6-3 and J is TRBJ2-6; D gene uncertain. V lost 1 base, J lost 4 bases, and 8 bases lay in between. The CDR3 is 15 residues long. In germline, CDR1 is MNHEY, CDR2 SVGEGT. The CDR3 loop reads CASSYWGSGANVLTF. In nucleotides, the CDR3 is TGTGCCAGCAGTTACTGGGGATCCGGGGCCAACGTCCTGACTTTC.

This clonotype was recorded a few times. This chain uses TRBV13 with TRBJ2-2; D is tentatively TRBD1 or TRBD2 (6 bases each). Trimming removed 2 bases from V and 4 bases from J, with 17 bases in between. The CDR3 spans 17 residues. Germline V gives CDR1 PRHDT, CDR2 FYEKMQ (reference sequence). The CDR3 loop is CASSLRGGPLSTGELFF. CDR3 bases: TGTGCCAGCAGCTTACGTGGGGGGCCCTTGAGCACCGGGGAGCTGTTTTTT. Variable domain in full (rest from reference TRBV13 and TRBJ2-2): AAGVIQSPRHLIKEKRETATLKCYPIPRHDTVYWYQQGPGQDPQFLISFYEKMQSDKGSIPDRFSAQQFSDYHSELNMSSLELGDSALYFCASSLRGGPLSTGELFFGEGSRLTVL.

V usage is TRBV20-1 and J usage is TRBJ1-4; D gene ambiguous. V was trimmed by 0 bases and J by 4 bases, leaving 3 bases between them. The V gene's germline CDR1 is DFQATT and CDR2 SNEGSKA (reference sequence). The CDR3 is made up of 12 amino acids. The CDR3 protein is CSAREVNEKLFF. DNA for the CDR3: TGCAGTGCTAGAGAGGTTAATGAAAAACTGTTTTTT.

This clonotype was recorded at least ten times. The chain couples TRBV7-9 to TRBJ2-5, with D possibly being TRBD1 or TRBD2 (5 bases each). Looked up from germline, CDR1 is SEHNR and CDR2 is FQNEAQ (reference sequence). The CDR3 spans 14 residues. V was pared by 5 bases and J by 5 bases, with 15 bases between. Here the CDR3 DNA reads TGTGCCAGCAGCCCCTCAGGGACCTCGGAGACCCAGTACTTC. Its translation is CASSPSGTSETQYF.

This clonotype was seen repeatedly, ten times or more. The chain has TRBV20-1 and TRBJ1-4, with 7 bases that match TRBD1. The V gene's germline CDR1 is DFQATT and CDR2 SNEGSKA (reference sequence). The CDR3 covers 12 residues. V shed 0 bases and J 13 bases; nucleotides not matched to a gene: 5. CDR3 in amino acids: CSARDEGAALFF. Written as DNA, the CDR3 is TGCAGTGCTAGAGATGAGGGGGCGGCACTGTTTTTT.

This sequence joins TRBV2 and TRBJ2-7; D not certain. Germline V gene lookup returns CDR1 SNHLY and CDR2 FYNNEI. The CDR3 totals 11 residues. Deletions cut 4 bases from V and 4 bases from J, with 5 bases between. CDR3: CASSGRYEQYF. The CDR3 DNA reads TGTGCCAGCAGTGGTCGTTACGAGCAGTACTTC.

The V and J genes are TRBV2 and TRBJ2-7; no definite D call. V lost 8 bases and J 4 bases, leaving 12 bases between the germline ends. The CDR3 has 12 residues. The germline gives CDR1 SNHLY, CDR2 FYNNEI. CDR3 coding DNA: TGTGCCAGCCGGTTAGAACTTTACGAGCAGTACTTC. This gives the protein CASRLELYEQYF.